This T cell receptor beta chain was observed in a study of T cell changes during pregnancy in multiple sclerosis. Only in-frame clones appear in the TCRdb table, and some are missing; sequencing was by immunoSEQ multiplex PCR. Of about 40,000 clones listed, approximately 94% are singletons. The receptor comes from a female donor with multiple sclerosis, enrolled in a pregnancy study. The source material was peripheral blood, sampled before pregnancy.

CDR3 loop: CATSSLAGVSDEQFF. In DNA form, the CDR3 reads TGTGCCACCTCCTCTCTAGCGGGAGTCTCGGATGAGCAGTTCTTC. The J gene is TRBJ2-1, the V gene TRBV6-5; 10 nucleotides agree with TRBD2. CDR1 and CDR2 from the germline V gene are MNHEY and SVGAGI. The CDR3 runs to 15 residues. J lost 8 bases, V lost 10 bases, and 14 bases had no gene match.